This T cell receptor (beta chain) was obtained from a study of OX40 agonist ivuxolimab in advanced cancers. Study results and limitations: Doses of 0.1 to 3.0 mg/kg were accompanied by clonal expansion of CD4+ and CD8+ blood T cells by week 6.

Note on this clone: Antigen specificity is unknown.

Produced via immunoSEQ multiplex PCR; TCRdb's table is partial and in-frame only. The sample has 40,000 to 45,000 clones; 86% are singletons. The starting material was CD4+ or CD8+ T cells sorted from blood, obtained in a trial of the OX40 agonist ivuxolimab. The sequence was obtained from an adult with an advanced solid tumor such as melanoma, head and neck, liver or kidney cancer.

The CDR3 sequence is CASSLDMNTEAFF. Here the CDR3 DNA reads TGCGCCAGCAGCTTGGACATGAACACTGAAGCTTTCTTT. The genes are TRBV5-1 and TRBJ1-1; D uncertain. Germline loops: CDR1 SGHRS, CDR2 YFSETQ. The CDR3 is made up of 13 amino acids. Trimming removed 0 bases at V and 0 bases at J, with 3 bases between.